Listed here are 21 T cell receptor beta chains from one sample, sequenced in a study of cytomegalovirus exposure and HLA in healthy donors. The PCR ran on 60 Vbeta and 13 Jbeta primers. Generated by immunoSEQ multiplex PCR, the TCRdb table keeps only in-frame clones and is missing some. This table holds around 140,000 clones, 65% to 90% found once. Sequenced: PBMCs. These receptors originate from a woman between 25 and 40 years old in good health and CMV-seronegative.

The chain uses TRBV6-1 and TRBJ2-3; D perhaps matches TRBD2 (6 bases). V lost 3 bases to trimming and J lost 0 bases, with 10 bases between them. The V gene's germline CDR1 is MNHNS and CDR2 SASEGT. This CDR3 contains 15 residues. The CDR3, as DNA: TGTGCCAGCAGTGACTGGCGGGGCAGCACAGATACGCAGTATTTT. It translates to CASSDWRGSTDTQYF.

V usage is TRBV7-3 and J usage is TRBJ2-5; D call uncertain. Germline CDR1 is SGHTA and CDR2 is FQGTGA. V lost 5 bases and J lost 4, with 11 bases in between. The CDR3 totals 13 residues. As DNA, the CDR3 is TGTGCCAGCAGCGGAGTCCCCGGAGAGACCCAGTACTTC. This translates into CASSGVPGETQYF.

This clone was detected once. The CDR3 sequence is CASSLGQDNQPQHF. CDR3 in DNA: TGTGCCAGCAGCTTAGGACAAGATAATCAGCCCCAGCATTTT. The chain links TRBV7-9 to TRBJ1-5; no firm D call. Germline assignment: CDR1 SEHNR and CDR2 FQNEAQ (reference sequence). V lost 1 base and J 4 bases, leaving 8 bases between the germline ends. This CDR3 spans 14 amino acids.

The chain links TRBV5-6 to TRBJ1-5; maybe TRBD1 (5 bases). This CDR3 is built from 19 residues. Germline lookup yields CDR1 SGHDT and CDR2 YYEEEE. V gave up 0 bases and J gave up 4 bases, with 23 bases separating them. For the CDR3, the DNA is TGTGCCAGCAGCTTGGGGGGCGTTGGGGGAGGAATGCGAAATCAGCCCCAGCATTTT. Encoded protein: CASSLGGVGGGMRNQPQHF.

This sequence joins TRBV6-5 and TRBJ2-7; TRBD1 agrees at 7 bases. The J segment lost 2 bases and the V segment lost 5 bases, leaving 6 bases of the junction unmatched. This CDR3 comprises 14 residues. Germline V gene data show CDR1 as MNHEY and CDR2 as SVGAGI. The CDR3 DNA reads TGTGCCAGCAGTACCGGGACAGCACCCTACGAGCAGTACTTC. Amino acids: CASSTGTAPYEQYF.

CDR3 nucleotides: TGCGCCAGCAGCTCCACCGCCCCCGGTGGGGCCAACGTCCTGACTTTC. As protein: CASSSTAPGGANVLTF. This chain joins TRBV5-1 and TRBJ2-6; no definite D call. Germline V gene lookup returns CDR1 SGHRS and CDR2 YFSETQ. This CDR3 comprises 16 residues. Trimming cost V 3 bases and J 3 bases, with 13 bases left between them.

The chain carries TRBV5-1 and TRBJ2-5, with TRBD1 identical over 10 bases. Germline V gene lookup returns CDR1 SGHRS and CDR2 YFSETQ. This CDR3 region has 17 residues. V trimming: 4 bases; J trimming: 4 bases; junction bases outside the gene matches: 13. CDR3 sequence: CASSTPGGQGGAETQYF. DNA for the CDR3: TGCGCCAGCAGCACCCCCGGAGGACAGGGGGGTGCAGAGACCCAGTACTTC.

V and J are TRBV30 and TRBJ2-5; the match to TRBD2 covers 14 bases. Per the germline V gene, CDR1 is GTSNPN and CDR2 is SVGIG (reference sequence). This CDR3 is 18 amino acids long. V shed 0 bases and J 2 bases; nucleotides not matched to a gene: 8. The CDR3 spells CAWSVRLAGGLKQETQYF. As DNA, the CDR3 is TGTGCCTGGAGTGTTAGACTAGCGGGGGGGCTCAAACAAGAGACCCAGTACTTC.

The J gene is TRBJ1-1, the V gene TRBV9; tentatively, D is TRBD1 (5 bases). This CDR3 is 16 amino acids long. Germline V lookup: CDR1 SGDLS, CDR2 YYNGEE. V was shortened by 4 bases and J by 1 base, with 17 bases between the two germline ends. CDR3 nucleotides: TGTGCCAGCAGCTCGCAAAAGGGGCAGACGAACACTGAAGCTTTCTTT. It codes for CASSSQKGQTNTEAFF.

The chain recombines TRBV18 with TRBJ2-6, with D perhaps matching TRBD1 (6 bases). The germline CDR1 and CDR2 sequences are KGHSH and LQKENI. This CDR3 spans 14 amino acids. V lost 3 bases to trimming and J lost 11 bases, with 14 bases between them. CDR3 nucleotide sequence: TGTGCCAGCTCACCTTGGGGGACAAATGACGTCCTGACTTTC. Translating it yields CASSPWGTNDVLTF.

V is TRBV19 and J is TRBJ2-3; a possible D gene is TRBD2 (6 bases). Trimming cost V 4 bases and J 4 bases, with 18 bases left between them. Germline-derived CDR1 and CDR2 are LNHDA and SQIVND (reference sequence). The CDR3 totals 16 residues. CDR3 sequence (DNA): TGTGCCAGTAGTAGGACTACGGGGCCCTTGCCAGATACGCAGTATTTT. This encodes CASSRTTGPLPDTQYF.

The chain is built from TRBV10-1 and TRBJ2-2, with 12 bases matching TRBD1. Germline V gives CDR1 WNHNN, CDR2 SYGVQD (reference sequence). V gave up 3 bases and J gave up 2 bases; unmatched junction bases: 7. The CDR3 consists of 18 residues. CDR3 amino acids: CASSDPGTGGGNTGELFF. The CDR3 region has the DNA TGCGCCAGCAGTGACCCCGGGACAGGGGGCGGCAACACCGGGGAGCTGTTTTTT.

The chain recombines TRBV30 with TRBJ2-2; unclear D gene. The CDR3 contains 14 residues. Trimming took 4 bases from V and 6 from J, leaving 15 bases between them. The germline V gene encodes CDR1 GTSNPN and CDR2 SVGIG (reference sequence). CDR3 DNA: TGTGCCTGGAAACGAGCGCTGCTCGCCGGGGAGCTGTTTTTT. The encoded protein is CAWKRALLAGELFF.

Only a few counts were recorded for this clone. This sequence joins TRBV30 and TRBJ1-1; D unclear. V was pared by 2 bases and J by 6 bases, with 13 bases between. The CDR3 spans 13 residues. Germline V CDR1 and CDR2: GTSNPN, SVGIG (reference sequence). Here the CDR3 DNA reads TGTGCCTGGAGTCGCCTATTGGGAGCTGAAGCTTTCTTT. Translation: CAWSRLLGAEAFF.

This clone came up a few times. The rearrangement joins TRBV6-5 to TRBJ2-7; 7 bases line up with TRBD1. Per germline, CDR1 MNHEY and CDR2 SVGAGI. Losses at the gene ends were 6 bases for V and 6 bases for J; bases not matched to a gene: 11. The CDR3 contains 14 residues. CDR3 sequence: CASRRTGALGEQYF. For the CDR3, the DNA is TGTGCCAGCAGGAGAACAGGGGCCTTAGGCGAGCAGTACTTC.

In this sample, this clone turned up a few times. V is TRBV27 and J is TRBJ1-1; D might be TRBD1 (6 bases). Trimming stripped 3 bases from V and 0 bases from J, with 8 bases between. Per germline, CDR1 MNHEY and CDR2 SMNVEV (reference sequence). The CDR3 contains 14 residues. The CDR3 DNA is TGTGCCAGCAGTTTTCAGGGGTTGAACACTGAAGCTTTCTTT. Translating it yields CASSFQGLNTEAFF.

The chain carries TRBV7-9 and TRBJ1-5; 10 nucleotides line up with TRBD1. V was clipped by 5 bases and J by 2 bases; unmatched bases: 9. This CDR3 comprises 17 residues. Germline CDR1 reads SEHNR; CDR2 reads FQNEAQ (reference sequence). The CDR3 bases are TGTGCCAGCAGCGTTGGGACAGGGGTATTGCGCAATCAGCCCCAGCATTTT. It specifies CASSVGTGVLRNQPQHF.

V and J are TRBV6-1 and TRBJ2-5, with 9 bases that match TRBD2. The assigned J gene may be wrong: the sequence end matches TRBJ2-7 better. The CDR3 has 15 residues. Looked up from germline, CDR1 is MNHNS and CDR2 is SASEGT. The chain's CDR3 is CASSLASGISYEQYF. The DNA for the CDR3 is TGTGCCAGCAGTCTAGCTAGCGGGATATCCTACGAGCAGTACTTC.

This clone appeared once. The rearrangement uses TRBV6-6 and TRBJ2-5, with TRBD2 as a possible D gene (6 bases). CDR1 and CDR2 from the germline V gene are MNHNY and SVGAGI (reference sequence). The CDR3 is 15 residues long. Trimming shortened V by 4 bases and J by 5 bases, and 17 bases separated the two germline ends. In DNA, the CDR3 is TGTGCCAGCAGTTTCTGGGGTAGCGGAGGGGAGACCCAGTACTTC. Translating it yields CASSFWGSGGETQYF.

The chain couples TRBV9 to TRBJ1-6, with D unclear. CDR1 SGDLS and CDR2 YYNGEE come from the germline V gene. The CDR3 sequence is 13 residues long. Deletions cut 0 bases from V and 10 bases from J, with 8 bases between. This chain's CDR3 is CASSVVPGSPLHF. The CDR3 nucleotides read TGTGCCAGCAGCGTAGTTCCGGGGTCACCCCTCCACTTT.

The CDR3 loop is CASSFRGQGIIGEQFF. The DNA of the CDR3 is TGTGCCAGCAGTTTTCGGGGACAGGGGATAATAGGTGAGCAGTTCTTC. This chain links TRBV27 with TRBJ2-1; 10 bases map to TRBD1. Germline assignment: CDR1 MNHEY and CDR2 SMNVEV (reference sequence). This CDR3 comprises 16 residues. The V and J ends lost 3 bases and 9 bases, in that order; junction bases with no gene match: 11.